This T cell receptor beta chain was captured by sequencing in a study of T-cell memory formation after mild COVID-19 (dated by TCRdb to 2020 to 2023). Some background on the complete study: TCR sequence clusters from the two donors were largely donor specific. In two donors, T-cell clones that expanded and contracted after mild COVID-19 were followed by sequencing TCRalpha and TCRbeta repertoires longitudinally. The cohort comprised two young, previously healthy adult volunteers, one female and one male.

A word on this clonotype: The target of this receptor is not known. Base qualities are not provided; no much larger clone lies one nucleotide away.

The CDR3 starts with the cysteine, ends with the phenylalanine, and has 13 residues. Just CDR3 DNA is preserved here, 39 bases in frame from base 1. Trimming at the junction amounts to 0 bases on V and 13 bases on J, and the germline ends lie 15 bases apart. From a lookup of the germline V gene, CDR1 and CDR2 are SGHTA and FQGNSA. TCRdb shows the sequencer as Illumina NovaSeq 6000. TCRalpha and TCRbeta cDNA libraries were constructed by 5'RACE with constant-segment primers, with sample barcodes and unique molecular identifiers being introduced. RNA was extracted from every sample with Trizol reagent. Libraries were amplified in two PCR steps, with a second sample barcode and Illumina TruSeq adapters added in the second step. The libraries were sequenced on an Illumina NovaSeq using 2 x 150 bp paired-end reads. Regarding the original processing steps: The reads were demultiplexed and collapsed into UMI-guided consensus sequences using migec v1.2.7. Using mixcr v2.1.11, the UMI consensuses were aligned to TRA and TRB V and J templates and assembled into clonotypes. Clonotypes were classified as expanded or contracted when called significant by both edgeR and NoisET, with noise models trained on biological replicates. For edgeR calls, the cutoffs were a false discovery rate-adjusted p below 0.01 and a log2 fold-change threshold of 1. PCA with hierarchical clustering of max-normalized trajectories of the 1000 most abundant clonotypes was used as exploratory dynamics analysis. The CD4 or CD8 phenotype of responding clones was assigned using the separately sequenced CD4+ and CD8+ repertoires. The raw public data were reprocessed by TCRdb itself: fastp quality trimming at Q25, MiXCR clonotype calling, in-frame beta chains only. Records with the same CDR3 protein are collapsed into one entry carrying the most frequent genes and DNA. These V and J calls originate from TCRdb's pipeline instead of the authors' own analysis. The sample table contains 350,000 to 500,000 distinct CDR3 sequences; only one count was recorded for more than 15% of them. The top ten clonotypes cover about a fifth of the sample.

PBMCs were isolated by Ficoll-Paque density gradient centrifugation. General conclusions and limits of the study: Contracting CD4+ clones turned up mainly in the CM and EM memory subsets, whereas EMRA was where CD8+ clones were enriched. The second-wave clones that peaked on day 37 were not confirmed to be SARS-CoV-2 specific. Only a couple of mild cases were covered in the study, and larger cohorts including severe cases with pre-infection samples were considered necessary. Some responding clones were detected in pre-infection memory, which suggested that pre-existing cross-reactive memory T cells had joined the SARS-CoV-2 response. From day 15 to 85, contracting clones showed balanced CD4/CD8 phenotypes, whereas a second wave of clones that expanded from day 15 to 37 leaned towards CD4+.

Material for sequencing was PBMCs or a T cell subset sorted from them (not recorded which). The V gene is TRBV7-2 and the J gene is TRBJ1-1, with no D gene named confidently. This clonotype was obtained from a man younger than 35 who had mild COVID-19 (a few samples of this study predate the infection). The sample titles of this study are shuffled in the database, so cell type and time point are left out; the donor was told from shared clones. The nucleotides read TGTGCCAGCAGCTTAGCGTCCGACACCCCCTTTTTCTTT. It translates as CASSLASDTPFFF. Extended through the reference TRBV7-2 and TRBJ1-1 proteins, this CDR3 yields the full variable domain: GAGVSQSPSNKVTEKGKDVELRCDPISGHTALYWYRQSLGQGLEFLIYFQGNSAPDKSGLPSDRFSAERTGGSVSTLTIQRTQQEDSAVYLCASSLASDTPFFFGQGTRLTVV.